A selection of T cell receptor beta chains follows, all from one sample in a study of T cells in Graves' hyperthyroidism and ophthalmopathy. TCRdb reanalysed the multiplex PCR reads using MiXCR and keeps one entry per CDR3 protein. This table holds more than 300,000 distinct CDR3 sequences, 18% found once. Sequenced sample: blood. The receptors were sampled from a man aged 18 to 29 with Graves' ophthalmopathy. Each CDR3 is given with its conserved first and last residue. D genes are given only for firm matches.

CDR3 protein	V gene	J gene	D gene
CATSRPANRAAGGDEQYF	TRBV15	TRBJ2-7	.
CASSQDGTGQDEKLFF	TRBV4-1	TRBJ1-4	.
CASSEYSSASGGPDTQYF	TRBV6-1	TRBJ2-3	TRBD2
CASSDRGRVDTQYF	TRBV13	TRBJ2-3	TRBD1
CASSPLEGGRETQYF	TRBV7-2	TRBJ2-5	.
CSARDNRGSSYNEQFF	TRBV20-1	TRBJ2-1	.
CASSEARGTGGTTDTQYF	TRBV6-1	TRBJ2-3	TRBD1
CASSSQQGYEQYF	TRBV7-7	TRBJ2-7	.
CASSLAGSGQLKVYEQYF	TRBV7-2	TRBJ2-7	TRBD1
CAISDGSRGKAFF	TRBV10-3	TRBJ1-1	.